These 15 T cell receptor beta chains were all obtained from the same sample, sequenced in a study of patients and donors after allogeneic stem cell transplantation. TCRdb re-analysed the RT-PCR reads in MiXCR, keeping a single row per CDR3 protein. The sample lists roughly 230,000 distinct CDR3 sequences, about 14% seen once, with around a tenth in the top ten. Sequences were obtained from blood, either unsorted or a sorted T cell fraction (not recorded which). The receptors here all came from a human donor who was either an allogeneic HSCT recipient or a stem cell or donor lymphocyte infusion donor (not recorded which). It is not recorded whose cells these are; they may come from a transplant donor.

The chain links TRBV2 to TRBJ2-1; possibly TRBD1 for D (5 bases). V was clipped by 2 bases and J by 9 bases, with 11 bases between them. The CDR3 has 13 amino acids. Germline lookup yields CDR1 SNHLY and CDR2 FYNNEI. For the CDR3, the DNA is TGTGCCAGCAGTGAATCAGGGTCTGGTGAGCAGTTCTTC. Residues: CASSESGSGEQFF.

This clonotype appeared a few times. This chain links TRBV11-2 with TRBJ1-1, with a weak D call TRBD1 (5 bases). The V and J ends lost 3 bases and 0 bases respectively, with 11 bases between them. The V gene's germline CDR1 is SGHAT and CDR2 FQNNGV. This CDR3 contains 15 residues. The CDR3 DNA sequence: TGTGCCAGCAGCTTGGGGCAGGGAATGAACACTGAAGCTTTCTTT. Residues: CASSLGQGMNTEAFF.

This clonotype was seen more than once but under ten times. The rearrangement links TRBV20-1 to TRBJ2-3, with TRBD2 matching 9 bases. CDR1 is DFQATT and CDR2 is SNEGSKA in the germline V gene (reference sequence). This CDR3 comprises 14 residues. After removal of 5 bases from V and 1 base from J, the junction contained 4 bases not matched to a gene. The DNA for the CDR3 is TGCAGTGCTTCACGACTAGCGGGCACAGATACGCAGTATTTT. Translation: CSASRLAGTDTQYF.

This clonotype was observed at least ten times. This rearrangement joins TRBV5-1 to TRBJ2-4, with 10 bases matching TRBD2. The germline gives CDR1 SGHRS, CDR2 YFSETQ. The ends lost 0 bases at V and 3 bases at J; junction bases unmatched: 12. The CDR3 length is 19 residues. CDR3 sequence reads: CASSLGSSGRDRGKNIQYF. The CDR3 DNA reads TGCGCCAGCAGCTTGGGGTCCAGCGGGAGGGATAGAGGCAAAAACATTCAGTACTTC.

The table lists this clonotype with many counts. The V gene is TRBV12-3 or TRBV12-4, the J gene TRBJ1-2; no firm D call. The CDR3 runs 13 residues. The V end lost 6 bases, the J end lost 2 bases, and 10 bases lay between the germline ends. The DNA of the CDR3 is TGTGCCAGCAGCCCGCGCGACAACTATGGCTACACCTTC. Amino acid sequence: CASSPRDNYGYTF.

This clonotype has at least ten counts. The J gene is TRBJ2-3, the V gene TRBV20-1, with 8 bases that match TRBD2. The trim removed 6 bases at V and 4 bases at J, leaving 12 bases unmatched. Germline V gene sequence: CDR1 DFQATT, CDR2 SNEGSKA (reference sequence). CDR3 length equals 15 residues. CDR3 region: CSAWGAGGIADTQYF. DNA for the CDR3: TGCAGTGCCTGGGGGGCGGGAGGTATCGCAGATACGCAGTATTTT.

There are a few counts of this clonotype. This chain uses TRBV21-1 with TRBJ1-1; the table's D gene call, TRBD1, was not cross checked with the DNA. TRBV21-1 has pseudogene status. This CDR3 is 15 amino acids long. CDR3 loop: CASSKRAGGRTEAFF. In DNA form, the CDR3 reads TGTGCCAGCAGCAAAAGGGCAGGGGGAAGAACTGAAGCTTTCTTT.

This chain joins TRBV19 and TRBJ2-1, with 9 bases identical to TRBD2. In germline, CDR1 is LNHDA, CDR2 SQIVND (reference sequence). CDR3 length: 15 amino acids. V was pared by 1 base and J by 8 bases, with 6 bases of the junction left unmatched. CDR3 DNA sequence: TGTGCCAGTAGTATAGGAGGCGGGGGGGCCTATGAGCAGTTCTTC. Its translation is CASSIGGGGAYEQFF.

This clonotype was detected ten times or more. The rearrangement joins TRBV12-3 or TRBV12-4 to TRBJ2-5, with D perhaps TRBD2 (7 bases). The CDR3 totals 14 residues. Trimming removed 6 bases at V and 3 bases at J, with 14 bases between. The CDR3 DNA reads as TGTGCCAGCAGCCCAGGGGCGGGAGAAGAGACCCAGTACTTC. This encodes CASSPGAGEETQYF.

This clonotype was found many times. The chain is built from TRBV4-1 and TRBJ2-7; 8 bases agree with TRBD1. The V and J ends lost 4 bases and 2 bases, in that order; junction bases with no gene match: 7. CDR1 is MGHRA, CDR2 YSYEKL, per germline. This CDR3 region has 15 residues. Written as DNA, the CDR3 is TGCGCCAGCAGCCGCCAGACAGGGGACCCCTACGAGCAGTACTTC. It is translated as CASSRQTGDPYEQYF.

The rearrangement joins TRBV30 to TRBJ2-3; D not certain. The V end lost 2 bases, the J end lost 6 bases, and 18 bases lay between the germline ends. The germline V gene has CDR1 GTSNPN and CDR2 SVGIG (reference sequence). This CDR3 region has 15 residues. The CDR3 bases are TGTGCCTGGAGTCTAGGATCGACGATGCCCGATACGCAGTATTTT. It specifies CAWSLGSTMPDTQYF.

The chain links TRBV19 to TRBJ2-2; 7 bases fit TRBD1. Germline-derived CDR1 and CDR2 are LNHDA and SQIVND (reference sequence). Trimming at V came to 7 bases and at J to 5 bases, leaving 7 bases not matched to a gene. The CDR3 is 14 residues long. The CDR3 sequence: CASTRGLTTGELFF. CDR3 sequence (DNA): TGTGCCAGTACAAGGGGGCTAACGACCGGGGAGCTGTTTTTT.

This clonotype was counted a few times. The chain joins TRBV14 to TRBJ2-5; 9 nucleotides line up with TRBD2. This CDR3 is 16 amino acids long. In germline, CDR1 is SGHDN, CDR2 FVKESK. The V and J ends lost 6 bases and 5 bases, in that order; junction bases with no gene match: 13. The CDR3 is CASRPSTSGYRETQYF. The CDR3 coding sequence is TGTGCCAGCAGGCCTTCGACTAGCGGCTACCGGGAGACCCAGTACTTC.

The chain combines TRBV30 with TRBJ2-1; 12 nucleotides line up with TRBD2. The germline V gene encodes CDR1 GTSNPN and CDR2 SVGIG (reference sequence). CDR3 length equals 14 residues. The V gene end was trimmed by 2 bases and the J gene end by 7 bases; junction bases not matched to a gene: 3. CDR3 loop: CAWSRLAGVNEQFF. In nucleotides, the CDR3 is TGTGCCTGGAGTCGACTAGCGGGAGTGAATGAGCAGTTCTTC.

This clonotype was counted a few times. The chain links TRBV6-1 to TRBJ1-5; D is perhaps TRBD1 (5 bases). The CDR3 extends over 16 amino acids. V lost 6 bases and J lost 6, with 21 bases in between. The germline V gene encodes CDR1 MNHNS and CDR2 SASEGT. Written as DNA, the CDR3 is TGTGCCAGCAGCGCTGACGGGGGAGGAGGTTTTCAGCCCCAGCATTTT. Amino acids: CASSADGGGGFQPQHF.